This TCR beta chain was obtained from a study of regulatory T cells in long-lasting Graves disease. Germline CDR1 is KGHDR and CDR2 is SFDVKD. V lost 2 bases and J lost 1; bases outside the gene matches: 13. The CDR3 runs to 21 residues. iRepertoire HTBI primers and Arm-PCR of CDR3 regions built TCR beta libraries. Via MiXCR, TCRdb re-called the multiplex PCR reads, giving one row per CDR3 protein. The data show fewer than 400,000 distinct CDR3 sequences, 18% seen once. Study observations and caveats: Graves' patients with persistent disease showed TCR diversity lower than patients newly diagnosed.

This clonotype has a count of ten or more. The antigen remains unidentified. As to time point: newly diagnosed GD, antithyroid drugs for less than 3 months. From PBMCs, RNA was extracted and then used to make the TCR library. The chain uses TRBV24-1 and TRBJ2-2; 12 nucleotides agree with TRBD2. This clonotype originated in a female donor with Graves disease. Sequenced material: peripheral blood mononuclear cells (PBMCs), taken at new diagnosis, from a patient treated with antithyroid drugs. This CDR3 reads CATSDWGLVTSGSLNTGELFF. DNA of the CDR3: TGTGCCACCAGTGATTGGGGGTTGGTGACTAGCGGGAGCCTGAACACCGGGGAGCTGTTTTTT.